The rows below give T cell receptor beta chains drawn from one sample of a study of response to subunit inactivated influenza vaccine. MiXCR was run by TCRdb on the RT-PCR reads, yielding one entry per CDR3 protein. The table records 650,000 to 850,000 distinct CDR3 sequences, more than 11% of them present only once. This sample comprised PBMCs from blood, obtained approximately 15 days before vaccination. These receptors were obtained from a man aged 45-60 years who received an inactivated influenza vaccine. Each CDR3 is given with its conserved first and last residue. The order of the fields is CDR3 length, V gene, CDR3 protein.

cdr3_length: 12
v_call: TRBV18
cdr3_aa: CASSGTVNEQFF

cdr3_length: 13
v_call: TRBV5-6
cdr3_aa: CASSLTSGDEQYF

cdr3_length: 14
v_call: TRBV12-3/TRBV12-4
cdr3_aa: CASSSGTRGNTIYF

cdr3_length: 12
v_call: TRBV5-5
cdr3_aa: CASSSDGNEQFF

cdr3_length: 18
v_call: TRBV20-1
cdr3_aa: CCARVVPKTGAGANVLTF

cdr3_length: 13
v_call: TRBV12-3/TRBV12-4
cdr3_aa: CASTTGQGEKLFF

cdr3_length: 14
v_call: TRBV7-9
cdr3_aa: CASSLLAGPGTQYF

cdr3_length: 15
v_call: TRBV12-3/TRBV12-4
cdr3_aa: CACTQDMWSNYEQYF

cdr3_length: 14
v_call: TRBV28
cdr3_aa: CATMEQANTGELFF

cdr3_length: 15
v_call: TRBV18
cdr3_aa: CASSPGSGGGTEAFF

cdr3_length: 16
v_call: TRBV5-1
cdr3_aa: CASSWTQGPDTYEQYF

cdr3_length: 15
v_call: TRBV3-1
cdr3_aa: CASSPAPPISYEQYF

cdr3_length: 13
v_call: TRBV6-5
cdr3_aa: CASSYRVNNEQFF

cdr3_length: 14
v_call: TRBV20-1
cdr3_aa: CSANVQVGTDTQYF

cdr3_length: 17
v_call: TRBV6-1
cdr3_aa: CASSEGISAGGPDEQFF

cdr3_length: 14
v_call: TRBV12-3/TRBV12-4
cdr3_aa: CASRPGDVGGELFF

cdr3_length: 15
v_call: TRBV20-1
cdr3_aa: CSASAPVQRAYEQYF

cdr3_length: 14
v_call: TRBV28
cdr3_aa: CASRSGQGVKGYTF

cdr3_length: 15
v_call: TRBV4-3
cdr3_aa: CASSRWLADSYEQYF

cdr3_length: 15
v_call: TRBV3-1
cdr3_aa: CASSLRDSWPGELFF

cdr3_length: 13
v_call: TRBV5-1
cdr3_aa: CASRTDPTGEQYF

cdr3_length: 12
v_call: TRBV12-3/TRBV12-4
cdr3_aa: CASSWGMTEAFF